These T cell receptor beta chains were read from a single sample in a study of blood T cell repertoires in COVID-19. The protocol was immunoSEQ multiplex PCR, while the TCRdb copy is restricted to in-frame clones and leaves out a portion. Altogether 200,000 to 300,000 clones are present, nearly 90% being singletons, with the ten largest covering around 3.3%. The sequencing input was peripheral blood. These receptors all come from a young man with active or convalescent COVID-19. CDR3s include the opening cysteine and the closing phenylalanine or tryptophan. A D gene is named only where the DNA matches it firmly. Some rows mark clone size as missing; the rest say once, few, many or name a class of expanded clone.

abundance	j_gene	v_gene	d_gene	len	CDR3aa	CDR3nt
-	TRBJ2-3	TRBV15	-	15	CATSRDRSSTDTQYF	TGTGCCACCAGCAGAGACAGGTCCAGCACAGATACGCAGTATTTT
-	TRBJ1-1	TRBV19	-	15	CASSTLTVLPTEAFF	TGTGCCAGTAGTACCCTCACAGTCCTACCCACTGAAGCTTTCTTT
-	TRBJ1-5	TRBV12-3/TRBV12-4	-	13	CASTLGAHQPQHF	TGTGCCAGCACCCTAGGGGCACATCAGCCCCAGCATTTT
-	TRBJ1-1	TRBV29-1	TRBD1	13	CSSSRGLNTEAFF	TGCAGCTCGTCCAGGGGGTTGAACACTGAAGCTTTCTTT
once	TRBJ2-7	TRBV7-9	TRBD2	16	CASSIKGLRESHEQYF	TGTGCCAGCAGCATCAAGGGGTTGCGGGAGTCCCACGAGCAGTACTTC
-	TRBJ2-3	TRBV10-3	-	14	CAISESLGSDTQYF	TGTGCCATCAGTGAGTCACTAGGGTCAGATACGCAGTATTTT
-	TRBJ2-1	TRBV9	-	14	CASSPWTRNNEQFF	TGTGCCAGCAGCCCTTGGACTCGTAACAATGAGCAGTTCTTC
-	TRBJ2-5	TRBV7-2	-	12	CASSLDSGAQYF	TGTGCCAGCAGCTTAGATTCGGGGGCCCAGTACTTC
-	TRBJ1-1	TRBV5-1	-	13	CASSPAGDTEAFF	TGCGCCAGCAGCCCAGCGGGGGACACTGAAGCTTTCTTT
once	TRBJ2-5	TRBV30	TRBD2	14	CAWSTGTSAETQYF	TGTGCCTGGAGTACCGGGACTAGTGCGGAGACCCAGTACTTC
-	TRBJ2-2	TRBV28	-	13	CASRAANTGELFF	TGTGCCAGCAGAGCGGCGAACACCGGGGAGCTGTTTTTT
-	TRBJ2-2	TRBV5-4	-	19	CASSLGIATGTINTGELFF	TGTGCCAGCAGCTTGGGGATTGCAACCGGGACAATTAACACCGGGGAGCTGTTTTTT
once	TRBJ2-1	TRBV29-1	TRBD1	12	CSVGTGTYEQFF	TGCAGCGTGGGGACAGGGACCTATGAGCAGTTCTTC
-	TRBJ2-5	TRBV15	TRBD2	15	CATSRDLGGLGDQYF	TGTGCCACCAGCAGAGATCTGGGAGGGCTTGGGGACCAGTACTTC
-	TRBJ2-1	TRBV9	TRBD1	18	CASSGAGQGSTPYNEQFF	TGTGCCAGCAGCGGCGCCGGACAGGGCTCGACTCCTTACAATGAGCAGTTCTTC
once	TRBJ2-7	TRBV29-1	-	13	CSVGRLEGYEQYF	TGCAGCGTTGGCCGGCTGGAGGGCTACGAGCAGTACTTC
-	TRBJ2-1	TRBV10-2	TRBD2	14	CASTLDGRVDEQFF	TGCGCCAGCACCCTGGACGGGAGGGTTGATGAGCAGTTCTTC
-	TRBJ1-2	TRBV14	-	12	CASSLANYGYTF	TGTGCCAGCAGCCTCGCGAACTATGGCTACACCTTC
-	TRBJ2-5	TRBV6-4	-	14	CASSEGAGQETQYF	TGTGCCAGCAGTGAAGGGGCGGGACAAGAGACCCAGTACTTC
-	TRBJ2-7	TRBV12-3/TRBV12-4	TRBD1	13	CASNPDRGYEQYF	TGTGCCAGCAATCCGGACAGGGGGTACGAGCAGTACTTC
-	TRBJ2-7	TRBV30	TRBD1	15	CAWSVQAGQDDEQYF	TGTGCCTGGAGTGTACAGGCGGGACAGGACGACGAGCAGTACTTC
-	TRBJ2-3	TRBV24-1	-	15	CATSGWGDSPDTQYF	TGTGCCACCAGTGGCTGGGGGGACTCACCAGATACGCAGTATTTT
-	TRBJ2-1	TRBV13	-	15	CASSATGTPYNEQFF	TGTGCCAGCAGCGCCACCGGGACTCCTTACAATGAGCAGTTCTTC
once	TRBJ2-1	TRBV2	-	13	CAGGAGAYNEQFF	TGTGCCGGGGGTGCGGGGGCGTACAATGAGCAGTTCTTC
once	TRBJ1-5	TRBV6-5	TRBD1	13	CASSQDRAQPQHF	TGTGCCAGCAGCCAAGACAGGGCCCAGCCCCAGCATTTT
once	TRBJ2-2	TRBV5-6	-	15	CASSLRLVGAGELFF	TGTGCCAGCAGCCTAAGACTAGTAGGGGCCGGGGAGCTGTTTTTT
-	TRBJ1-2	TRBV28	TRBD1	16	CASSLSLGQPNYGYTF	TGTGCCAGCAGTTTATCCCTGGGACAGCCCAACTATGGCTACACCTTC
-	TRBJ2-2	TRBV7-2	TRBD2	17	CASSLVASGGATGELFF	TGTGCCAGCAGCTTAGTGGCTAGCGGGGGGGCGACCGGGGAGCTGTTTTTT
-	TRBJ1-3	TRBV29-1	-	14	CSVAPTVEGNTIYF	TGCAGCGTAGCCCCGACAGTGGAAGGAAACACCATATATTTT
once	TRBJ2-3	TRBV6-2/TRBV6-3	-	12	CASSTSWDTQYF	TGTGCCAGCAGTACTTCATGGGATACGCAGTATTTT
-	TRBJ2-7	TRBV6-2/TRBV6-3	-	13	CASSYMAPYEQYF	TGTGCCAGCAGTTATATGGCCCCCTACGAGCAGTACTTC
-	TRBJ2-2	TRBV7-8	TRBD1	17	CASSPHAGGRSTGELFF	TGTGCCAGCAGCCCCCACGCAGGGGGTAGGAGCACCGGGGAGCTGTTTTTT
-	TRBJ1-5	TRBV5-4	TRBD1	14	CASSLGTGEQPQHF	TGTGCCAGCAGCCTCGGGACAGGGGAACAGCCCCAGCATTTT
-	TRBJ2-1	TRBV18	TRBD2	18	CASSPTKLAGDLYNEQFF	TGTGCCAGCTCACCTACCAAACTAGCGGGAGACCTCTACAATGAGCAGTTCTTC
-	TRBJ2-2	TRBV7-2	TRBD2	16	CASSLGPSGGLGELFF	TGTGCCAGCAGCTTGGGGCCTAGCGGGGGGCTCGGAGAGCTGTTTTTT
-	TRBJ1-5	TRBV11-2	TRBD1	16	CASSLTMTGVGQPQHF	TGTGCCAGCAGCTTAACCATGACAGGGGTAGGTCAGCCCCAGCATTTT
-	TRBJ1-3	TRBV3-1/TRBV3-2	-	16	CASSQGGRISGNTIYF	TGTGCCAGCAGCCAAGGGGGCAGAATCTCTGGAAACACCATATATTTT
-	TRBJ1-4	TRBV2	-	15	CASSEMYSHNEKLFF	TGTGCCAGCAGTGAAATGTACAGCCATAATGAAAAACTGTTTTTT
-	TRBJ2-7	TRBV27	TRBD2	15	CASSLLGGFMDEQYF	TGTGCCAGCAGTTTATTGGGGGGGTTCATGGACGAGCAGTACTTC
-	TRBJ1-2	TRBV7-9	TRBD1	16	CASSSGTGNPTYGYTF	TGTGCCAGCAGCTCAGGGACAGGGAACCCCACCTATGGCTACACCTTC
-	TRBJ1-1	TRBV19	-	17	CASSSSTGLGARTEAFF	TGTGCCAGTAGTTCCTCGACAGGTCTAGGAGCGAGAACTGAAGCTTTCTTT
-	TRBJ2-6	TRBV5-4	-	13	CATNEIGANVLTF	TGTGCCACCAATGAGATTGGGGCCAACGTCCTGACTTTC
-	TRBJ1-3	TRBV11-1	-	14	CASSPEVPGNTIYF	TGTGCCAGCAGCCCCGAGGTACCTGGAAACACCATATATTTT
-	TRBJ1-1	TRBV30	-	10	CASNTGEAFF	TGTGCCTCAAACACAGGAGAAGCTTTCTTT
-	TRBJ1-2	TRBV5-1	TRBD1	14	CASSASQGNYGYTF	TGCGCCAGCAGCGCATCACAGGGGAACTATGGCTACACCTTC
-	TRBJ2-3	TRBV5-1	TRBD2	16	CASSLAVAGDTDTQYF	TGCGCCAGCAGCTTGGCCGTAGCGGGAGACACAGATACGCAGTATTTT
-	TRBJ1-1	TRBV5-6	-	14	CASSPGGVNTEAFF	TGTGCCAGCAGCCCCGGGGGGGTGAACACTGAAGCTTTCTTT
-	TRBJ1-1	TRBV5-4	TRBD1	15	CASSLGAGGYTEAFF	TGTGCCAGCAGCTTGGGGGCAGGGGGCTACACTGAAGCTTTCTTT
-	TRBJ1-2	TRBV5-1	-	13	CASSLAVTDGYTF	TGCGCCAGCAGCTTGGCCGTGACAGATGGCTACACCTTC
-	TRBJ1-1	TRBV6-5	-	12	CASSNPGVGAFF	TGTGCCAGCTCGAATCCCGGGGTCGGGGCTTTCTTT
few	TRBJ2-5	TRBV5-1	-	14	CASSLGGLQETQYF	TGCGCCAGCAGCTTGGGTGGCCTCCAAGAGACCCAGTACTTC
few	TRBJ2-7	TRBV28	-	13	CASSIRGTYEQYF	TGTGCCAGCAGTATAAGGGGCACCTACGAGCAGTACTTC